This passage covers 21 T cell receptor beta chains from one sample sequenced in a study of blood T cell repertoires in COVID-19. Measured with immunoSEQ multiplex PCR; TCRdb has only the in-frame clones, and not every one. The table includes about 80,000 clones, approximately 83% detected once. The sample comprised peripheral blood. The receptors were sampled from a human donor in a cohort sampled during active COVID-19.

The chain has TRBV9 and TRBJ1-1, with no clear D. CDR1 and CDR2 from the germline V gene are SGDLS and YYNGEE. The CDR3 runs 15 residues. The V and J ends lost 0 bases and 4 bases respectively, with 13 bases between them. CDR3 protein: CASSVEGVEGTEAFF. For the CDR3, the DNA is TGTGCCAGCAGCGTAGAGGGCGTGGAGGGCACTGAAGCTTTCTTT.

The gene calls are TRBV11-3 and TRBJ2-7, with 7 bases fitting TRBD2. The CDR3 has 15 amino acids. Germline loops: CDR1 SGHNT, CDR2 YENEEA. This chain's CDR3 is CAAGIRLGSSYEQYF. The CDR3, as DNA: TGTGCAGCGGGGATCCGGTTAGGGTCCTCCTACGAGCAGTACTTC.

V is TRBV7-8 and J is TRBJ2-4; 7 bases agree with TRBD2. The ends lost 2 bases at V and 0 bases at J; junction bases unmatched: 4. Germline CDR1 SGHVS, CDR2 FQNEAQ. This CDR3 has 16 residues. The CDR3 DNA is TGTGCCAGCAGCTTATTGGCGGGGGTAGCCAAAAACATTCAGTACTTC. Its translation is CASSLLAGVAKNIQYF. The full variable domain, with the rest looked up from reference TRBV7-8 and TRBJ2-4, is GAGVSQSPRYKVAKRGQDVALRCDPISGHVSLFWYQQALGQGPEFLTYFQNEAQLDKSGLPSDRFFAERPEGSVSTLKIQRTQQEDSAVYLCASSLLAGVAKNIQYFGAGTRLSVL.

V gene TRBV19 combines with J gene TRBJ2-7; D gene unclear. Germline V gene sequence: CDR1 LNHDA, CDR2 SQIVND (reference sequence). Trimming took off 5 bases at V and 3 bases at J, with 11 bases between the two ends. This CDR3 region has 13 residues. The CDR3, as DNA: TGTGCCAGTAGTCTCGACGGAGTCTACGAGCAGTACTTC. Translated, it gives CASSLDGVYEQYF.

This chain joins TRBV6-7 and TRBJ2-7, with a weak D call TRBD1 (6 bases). TRBV6-7 is sorted into the ORF group, with uncertain function. The V end lost 4 bases, the J end lost 4 bases, and 14 bases lay between the germline ends. This CDR3 has 14 residues. CDR3 sequence (DNA): TGTGCCAGCAGTTCGACAGGCGAAGAGTACGAGCAGTACTTC. Translated: CASSSTGEEYEQYF.

The chain has TRBV3-1 (or the pseudogene TRBV3-2) and TRBJ2-1; tentatively, D is TRBD1 (6 bases). Trimming shortened V by 4 bases and J by 8 bases, and 18 bases separated the two germline ends. The germline CDR1 and CDR2 sequences are LGHDT and YNNKEL (reference sequence). The CDR3 is 15 residues long. CDR3 in DNA: TGTGCCAGCAGCCGTACAGGGTCGCAGGGCTATGAGCAGTTCTTC. The encoded protein is CASSRTGSQGYEQFF.

This clone appeared a few times. The chain combines TRBV29-1 with TRBJ1-1; D is perhaps TRBD1 (5 bases). Trimming shortened V by 3 bases and J by 1 base, and 9 bases separated the two germline ends. There are 13 residues in the CDR3. Germline loops: CDR1 SQVTM, CDR2 ANQGSEA. CDR3 in DNA: TGCAGCGTTGATTCAGGGTGGAACACTGAAGCTTTCTTT. This codes for CSVDSGWNTEAFF.

This clone was seen a handful of times. This sample also contains other DNA sequences that code for the same CDR3. V usage is TRBV2 and J usage is TRBJ2-2; 8 bases are a match to TRBD1. Looked up from germline, CDR1 is SNHLY and CDR2 is FYNNEI. The CDR3 length is 15 residues. V was clipped by 4 bases and J by 2 bases; unmatched bases: 3. The CDR3 here is CASSGQGRNTGELFF. The DNA of the CDR3 is TGTGCCAGCAGTGGACAGGGGAGAAACACCGGGGAGCTGTTTTTT.

The rearrangement joins TRBV12-3 or TRBV12-4 to TRBJ1-1; possibly TRBD1 for D (5 bases). The V end was cut by 7 bases, the J end by 0 bases, with 9 bases between. CDR3 length: 13 residues. The CDR3 coding sequence is TGTGCCAGCACCACGACAGTGAACACTGAAGCTTTCTTT. Its translation is CASTTTVNTEAFF.

The V call is TRBV5-3, the J call TRBJ1-6, with D maybe TRBD1 (5 bases). TRBV5-3 is designated an ORF whose function remains uncertain. V lost 0 bases, J lost 9 bases, and 10 bases lay in between. CDR3 length equals 14 residues. The CDR3 bases are TGTGCCAGAAGCTTGGCCGGGGGGATTTCACCCCTCCACTTT. It codes for CARSLAGGISPLHF.

The V and J genes are TRBV2 and TRBJ2-2; 9 nucleotides align to TRBD2. Germline V gene data show CDR1 as SNHLY and CDR2 as FYNNEI. There are 16 residues in the CDR3. Trimming at V came to 7 bases and at J to 3 bases, leaving 9 bases not matched to a gene. The CDR3 loop reads CASTRGGGRDTGELFF. CDR3 nucleotides: TGTGCCAGCACCCGGGGTGGCGGGAGGGACACCGGGGAGCTGTTTTTT.

The chain carries TRBV4-1 and TRBJ2-3; 9 bases match TRBD2. This CDR3 region has 16 residues. Unmatched junction bases numbered 8, after V lost 1 base and J lost 6 bases. Germline values: CDR1 MGHRA, CDR2 YSYEKL. Here the CDR3 DNA reads TGCGCCAGCAGCCAAGCTAATAGCGGGAGTGTGGATACGCAGTATTTT. Amino acid sequence: CASSQANSGSVDTQYF.

The genes are TRBV7-9 and TRBJ1-1, with TRBD1 matching over 7 bases. The CDR3 extends over 15 amino acids. V trimming: 5 bases; J trimming: 1 base; junction bases outside the gene matches: 7. Germline values: CDR1 SEHNR, CDR2 FQNEAQ (reference sequence). The CDR3 sequence is CASSPRGQPNTEAFF. The CDR3 DNA sequence: TGTGCCAGCAGCCCTAGGGGACAGCCGAACACTGAAGCTTTCTTT.

The chain has TRBV7-2 and TRBJ2-5, with D tentatively TRBD2 (6 bases). CDR1 is SGHTA, CDR2 FQGNSA, per germline. This CDR3 spans 14 amino acids. V was shortened by 7 bases and J by 7 bases, with 19 bases between the two germline ends. CDR3 amino acids: CASNPWLVGGTQYF. Written as DNA, the CDR3 is TGTGCCAGCAACCCCTGGCTAGTCGGGGGGACCCAGTACTTC.

This chain links TRBV5-4 with TRBJ1-2; 8 positions agree with TRBD1. J was trimmed by 1 base and V by 9 bases; bases with no gene match: 5. Germline CDR1 and CDR2: SGHNT and YYREEE (reference sequence). There are 13 residues in the CDR3. CDR3 region: CATGDRLNYGYTF. CDR3 nucleotides: TGTGCCACCGGGGACAGGCTTAACTATGGCTACACCTTC.

This chain uses TRBV30 with TRBJ1-6, with TRBD1 identical over 9 bases. Germline CDR1 GTSNPN, CDR2 SVGIG (reference sequence). This CDR3 spans 13 amino acids. J was trimmed by 7 bases and V by 8 bases; bases with no gene match: 6. The CDR3 nucleotides read TGTGCCGCCGGGACAGGGTTCAATTCACCCCTCCACTTT. Its translation: CAAGTGFNSPLHF.

This chain uses TRBV28 with TRBJ2-1, with 10 bases identical to TRBD1. Losses at the gene ends were 7 bases for V and 3 bases for J; bases not matched to a gene: 3. The CDR3 runs 14 residues. The germline gives CDR1 MDHEN, CDR2 SYDVKM. The CDR3 coding sequence is TGTGCCAGCATGGGGACAGGGGTCTACAATGAGCAGTTCTTC. Translated: CASMGTGVYNEQFF.

The V and J genes are TRBV5-1 and TRBJ2-7, with D perhaps matching TRBD1 (8 bases). CDR1 and CDR2 from the germline V gene are SGHRS and YFSETQ. This CDR3 has 15 amino acids. Trimming pared 3 bases from V and 6 bases from J, leaving 19 bases between. The CDR3 sequence is CASSSAGDRLGEQYF. The CDR3 coding sequence is TGCGCCAGCAGCTCGGCGGGGGACAGGTTAGGCGAGCAGTACTTC.

CDR3 amino acids: CASRWGTAGNTIYF. The CDR3 DNA reads TGTGCCAGCAGGTGGGGGACAGCTGGAAACACCATATATTTT. The chain couples TRBV11-1 to TRBJ1-3, with TRBD1 matching 7 bases. The germline CDR1 and CDR2 sequences are SGHAT and FQDESV (reference sequence). The CDR3 is made up of 14 amino acids. Trimming removed 6 bases from V and 2 bases from J; junction bases left unmatched: 4.

The chain employs TRBV11-2 and TRBJ2-1, with 11 positions matching TRBD2. The J segment lost 1 base and the V segment lost 3 bases, leaving 2 bases of the junction unmatched. Looked up from germline, CDR1 is SGHAT and CDR2 is FQNNGV. This CDR3 is 16 amino acids long. This CDR3 reads CASSLLAGGSYNEQFF. The CDR3 DNA sequence: TGTGCCAGCAGCTTGCTAGCGGGAGGTTCCTACAATGAGCAGTTCTTC.

The rearrangement uses TRBV6-1 and TRBJ2-7; D remains unclear. V lost 2 bases to trimming and J lost 2 bases, with 10 bases between them. Germline lookup yields CDR1 MNHNS and CDR2 SASEGT. The CDR3 has 14 residues. The CDR3 protein is CASSEYVSTYEQYF. The CDR3 DNA reads as TGTGCCAGCAGTGAATATGTCTCTACCTACGAGCAGTACTTC.